The 32 T cell receptor beta chains below were found in one sample sequenced in a study of Ad26.COV2.S vaccination and SARS-CoV-2 variants. Produced via immunoSEQ multiplex PCR; TCRdb's table is partial and in-frame only. Of hundreds of thousands of clones detected, about 91% appear once; the ten largest clones hold around 4.2%. Sample: peripheral blood, taken after recovery from COVID-19. These receptor sequences come from a human donor who had recovered from COVID-19.

V usage is TRBV19 and J usage is TRBJ1-1; a possible D gene is TRBD1 (6 bases). Germline V gene sequence: CDR1 LNHDA, CDR2 SQIVND (reference sequence). This CDR3 is 15 amino acids long. The V gene lost 5 bases and the J gene lost 5 bases, with 18 bases spanning the gap. Here the CDR3 DNA reads TGTGCCAGTAGTTATGAGACAGGATTTAGGACTGAAGCTTTCTTT. This translates into CASSYETGFRTEAFF. The full variable domain, with the rest looked up from reference TRBV19 and TRBJ1-1, is DGGITQSPKYLFRKEGQNVTLSCEQNLNHDAMYWYRQDPGQGLRLIYYSQIVNDFQKGDIAEGYSVSREKKESFPLTVTSAQKNPTAFYLCASSYETGFRTEAFFGQGTRLTVV.

The genes are TRBV19 and TRBJ1-2; TRBD1 matches at 8 bases. The ends lost 5 bases at V and 4 bases at J; junction bases unmatched: 6. CDR1 LNHDA and CDR2 SQIVND come from the germline V gene (reference sequence). The CDR3 runs to 14 residues. CDR3 in DNA: TGTGCCAGTAGTCCAGACAGGGGTGGCTATGGCTACACCTTC. It specifies CASSPDRGGYGYTF. The full variable domain, with the rest looked up from reference TRBV19 and TRBJ1-2, is DGGITQSPKYLFRKEGQNVTLSCEQNLNHDAMYWYRQDPGQGLRLIYYSQIVNDFQKGDIAEGYSVSREKKESFPLTVTSAQKNPTAFYLCASSPDRGGYGYTFGSGTRLTVV.

The chain joins TRBV19 to TRBJ2-7; either TRBD1 or TRBD2 may fit D (5 bases each). The length of the CDR3 is 14 residues. Trimming stripped 7 bases from V and 7 bases from J, with 20 bases between. CDR1 LNHDA and CDR2 SQIVND come from the germline V gene (reference sequence). The CDR3 here is CASIGDAGVEEQYF. DNA of the CDR3: TGTGCCAGTATCGGGGACGCCGGTGTTGAGGAGCAGTACTTC.

This rearrangement joins TRBV7-2 to TRBJ1-1, with 7 positions matching TRBD1. The CDR3 totals 14 residues. The germline V gene has CDR1 SGHTA and CDR2 FQGNSA. J gave up 1 base and V 6 bases, and 5 bases lay outside the gene matches. The CDR3 nucleotides read TGTGCCAGCAGAAAAGACAGGGCGAACACTGAAGCTTTCTTT. Residues: CASRKDRANTEAFF.

V and J are TRBV5-6 and TRBJ2-6; 8 positions agree with TRBD1. The length of the CDR3 is 18 residues. Germline V gene data show CDR1 as SGHDT and CDR2 as YYEEEE. V lost 4 bases to trimming and J lost 3 bases; unmatched junction nucleotides: 12. The CDR3 is CASSAPTGESVGANVLTF. Written as DNA, the CDR3 is TGTGCCAGCAGCGCGCCGACAGGGGAGTCGGTTGGGGCCAACGTCCTGACTTTC.

The rearrangement links TRBV7-3 to TRBJ1-6; no clear D. The CDR3 is 13 residues long. The germline CDR1 and CDR2 sequences are SGHTA and FQGTGA. V dropped 4 bases and J dropped 5 bases, with 6 bases sitting between them. The CDR3 spells CASSSDHNSPLHF. CDR3 nucleotides: TGTGCCAGCAGCTCAGACCATAATTCACCCCTCCACTTT.

The chain joins TRBV5-6 to TRBJ2-2; D gene unclear. CDR1 is SGHDT, CDR2 YYEEEE, per germline. V was pared by 0 bases and J by 0 bases, with 6 bases between. The CDR3 sequence is 15 residues long. CDR3 nucleotide sequence: TGTGCCAGCAGCTTGGTGGCGTCGAACACCGGGGAGCTGTTTTTT. Translated: CASSLVASNTGELFF.

The chain joins TRBV7-2 to TRBJ2-5; TRBD1 aligns across 8 bases. The CDR3 spans 13 residues. Germline-derived CDR1 and CDR2 are SGHTA and FQGNSA. The junction had 3 bases not matched to a gene; V was cut back by 4 bases and J by 5 bases. CDR3 bases: TGTGCCAGCAGCTCGGGACAGGCGGAGACCCAGTACTTC. Amino acids: CASSSGQAETQYF. Full variable domain (rest looked up from reference TRBV7-2 and TRBJ2-5): GAGVSQSPSNKVTEKGKDVELRCDPISGHTALYWYRQSLGQGLEFLIYFQGNSAPDKSGLPSDRFSAERTGGSVSTLTIQRTQQEDSAVYLCASSSGQAETQYFGPGTRLLVL.

J is TRBJ1-1 and V is TRBV24-1; 10 bases map to TRBD1. The CDR3 is made up of 17 amino acids. V lost 1 base, J lost 4 bases, and 8 bases stayed unmatched. CDR1 and CDR2 (germline): KGHDR, SFDVKD. CDR3 DNA sequence: TGTGCCACCAGTGATTTATGGACAGGGGGTAGAGGCACTGAAGCTTTCTTT. It codes for CATSDLWTGGRGTEAFF.

In DNA form, the CDR3 reads TGTGCCAGCAGCGCAACAGGGGAATGGGGCAATCAGCCCCAGCATTTT. Translation gives CASSATGEWGNQPQHF. J is TRBJ1-5 and V is TRBV13; 7 nucleotides match TRBD1. Trimming cost V 5 bases and J 2 bases; bases outside gene matches: 9. CDR1 and CDR2 from the germline V gene are PRHDT and FYEKMQ (reference sequence). The CDR3 totals 16 residues.

This CDR3 is CASSVTATNTGELFF. CDR3 sequence (DNA): TGCGCCAGCAGCGTGACCGCGACGAACACCGGGGAGCTGTTTTTT. The chain links TRBV5-1 to TRBJ2-2; the D is unclear. Trimming left V 4 bases short and J 0 bases short, with 10 bases between. Germline CDR1 is SGHRS and CDR2 is YFSETQ. This CDR3 spans 15 amino acids.

The J gene is TRBJ1-5, the V gene TRBV5-6; unclear D gene. The V and J ends lost 4 bases and 0 bases respectively, with 14 bases between them. Germline V gene lookup returns CDR1 SGHDT and CDR2 YYEEEE. The CDR3 contains 16 residues. As DNA, the CDR3 is TGTGCCAGCAGCCCCGGCCCAGCTTATAGCAATCAGCCCCAGCATTTT. Its translation is CASSPGPAYSNQPQHF.

This clone appeared a single time. V usage is TRBV4-1 and J usage is TRBJ1-1; D is perhaps TRBD1 (5 bases). Trimming shortened V by 1 base and J by 5 bases, and 8 bases separated the two germline ends. The CDR3 consists of 13 residues. The germline CDR1 and CDR2 sequences are MGHRA and YSYEKL. The DNA of the CDR3 is TGCGCCAGCAGCCAAGCGGCAGGGACTGAAGCTTTCTTT. As protein: CASSQAAGTEAFF.

The chain joins TRBV12-3 or TRBV12-4 to TRBJ1-5; D may be TRBD1 (5 bases). This CDR3 is 13 amino acids long. V shed 6 bases and J shed 11 bases, with 17 bases lying between them. The CDR3 bases are TGTGCCAGCAGCCGGTCGACAGATCGGGCCCAGCATTTT. Translated, it gives CASSRSTDRAQHF.

V gene TRBV5-6 combines with J gene TRBJ2-5; 8 bases match TRBD2. The CDR3 is made up of 15 amino acids. CDR1 is SGHDT and CDR2 is YYEEEE in the germline V gene. Germline trimming cut 2 bases from V and 9 bases from J; bases unmatched to any gene: 12. The CDR3 sequence is CASSFGTSGGVAQYF. The CDR3 DNA reads TGTGCCAGCAGCTTTGGTACTAGCGGAGGGGTGGCCCAGTACTTC.

The rearrangement joins TRBV12-5 to TRBJ2-1; D might be TRBD2 (6 bases). With 9 bases removed from V and 9 bases from J, the gap between germline ends came to 18 bases. The germline gives CDR1 LGHNT, CDR2 FRNRAP. This CDR3 is built from 13 residues. The CDR3: CASLPGSGVEQFF. The CDR3 region has the DNA TGTGCTAGCCTTCCGGGTAGCGGCGTTGAGCAGTTCTTC. The variable domain in full, with the rest retrieved from reference TRBV12-5 and TRBJ2-1, is DARVTQTPRHKVTEMGQEVTMRCQPILGHNTVFWYRQTMMQGLELLAYFRNRAPLDDSGMPKDRFSAEMPDATLATLKIQPSEPRDSAVYFCASLPGSGVEQFFGPGTRLTVL.

The chain combines TRBV3-1 (or the pseudogene TRBV3-2) with TRBJ1-6; D remains ambiguous. CDR3 length: 16 amino acids. Trimming pared 0 bases from V and 9 bases from J, leaving 15 bases between. Germline-derived CDR1 and CDR2 are LGHDT and YNNKEL (reference sequence). The CDR3 here is CASSQDNGRVASPLHF. As DNA, the CDR3 is TGTGCCAGCAGCCAAGATAACGGCAGAGTGGCTTCACCCCTCCACTTT.

The chain couples TRBV6-2 or TRBV6-3 to TRBJ2-7, with 8 bases fitting TRBD1. The junction had 15 bases not matched to a gene; V was cut back by 4 bases and J by 4 bases. The CDR3 totals 17 residues. Per the germline V gene, CDR1 is MNHEY and CDR2 is SVGEGT. In nucleotides, the CDR3 is TGTGCCAGCAGTTTCACCCCTAGACAGGGGATTGCGTACGAGCAGTACTTC. It translates to CASSFTPRQGIAYEQYF.

V and J are TRBV5-4 and TRBJ2-1; D is unresolved. Germline V CDR1 and CDR2: SGHNT, YYREEE (reference sequence). The CDR3 is made up of 15 amino acids. The germline V and J ends were trimmed by 0 bases and 0 bases, with 7 bases remaining between them. The CDR3 DNA is TGTGCCAGCAGCTTGGGTAGGGACTCCTACAATGAGCAGTTCTTC. Its protein is CASSLGRDSYNEQFF.

The J gene is TRBJ2-7, the V gene TRBV7-6, with D unclear. Trimming pared 5 bases from V and 7 bases from J, leaving 9 bases between. Germline loops: CDR1 SGHVS, CDR2 FNYEAQ. The CDR3 covers 11 residues. The CDR3 here is CASSGRWEQYF. In nucleotides, the CDR3 is TGTGCCAGCAGCGGTAGATGGGAGCAGTACTTC.

V usage is TRBV10-3 and J usage is TRBJ2-5; 7 bases map to TRBD1. J lost 11 bases, V lost 11 bases, and 14 bases had no gene match. Per the germline V gene, CDR1 is ENHRY and CDR2 is SYGVKD. CDR3 size: 12 residues. DNA of the CDR3: TGTGCCTCCTCTAACCTACAGGGGCGGCAGTACTTC. Translation: CASSNLQGRQYF.

The gene calls are TRBV5-1 and TRBJ2-2; no reliable D call. Trimming pared 0 bases from V and 0 bases from J, leaving 15 bases between. Germline CDR1 is SGHRS and CDR2 is YFSETQ. The CDR3 spans 18 residues. CDR3 amino acids: CASSLVPGLISNTGELFF. CDR3 coding DNA: TGCGCCAGCAGCTTGGTCCCGGGTCTCATATCGAACACCGGGGAGCTGTTTTTT.

This chain joins TRBV7-3 and TRBJ2-2; tentatively, D is TRBD1 (6 bases). The V and J ends lost 5 bases and 5 bases respectively, with 12 bases between them. The CDR3 is 14 amino acids. The germline CDR1 and CDR2 sequences are SGHTA and FQGTGA. CDR3 residues: CASSVQGRTGELFF. The DNA for the CDR3 is TGTGCCAGCAGCGTACAGGGCCGTACCGGGGAGCTGTTTTTT.

This chain connects TRBV5-1 to TRBJ1-1; D uncertain. V was shortened by 8 bases and J by 1 base, with 9 bases between the two germline ends. CDR1 and CDR2 (germline): SGHRS, YFSETQ. The CDR3 is 12 amino acids. The CDR3 region is CASQRENTEAFF. The CDR3 DNA reads as TGCGCCAGTCAACGCGAGAACACTGAAGCTTTCTTT. Supplemented by reference TRBV5-1 and TRBJ1-1, the full variable domain reads KAGVTQTPRYLIKTRGQQVTLSCSPISGHRSVSWYQQTPGQGLQFLFEYFSETQRNKGNFPGRFSGRQFSNSRSEMNVSTLELGDSALYLCASQRENTEAFFGQGTRLTVV.

This clone was found a few times. The chain employs TRBV7-9 and TRBJ2-2, with a possible D match to TRBD1 (5 bases). The germline V and J ends were trimmed by 1 base and 7 bases, with 10 bases remaining between them. The germline CDR1 and CDR2 sequences are SEHNR and FQNEAQ (reference sequence). This CDR3 spans 14 amino acids. The CDR3 region is CASSLVRDFGELFF. DNA for the CDR3: TGTGCCAGCAGCTTAGTCAGGGATTTCGGGGAGCTGTTTTTT.

This rearrangement joins TRBV15 to TRBJ2-7; the match to TRBD2 covers 14 bases. This CDR3 spans 16 amino acids. Germline V gives CDR1 LNHNV, CDR2 YYDKDF (reference sequence). The ends lost 2 bases at V and 4 bases at J; junction bases unmatched: 4. DNA for the CDR3: TGTGCCACCAGCAGAAAGACTAGCGGGGGGGCTTACGAGCAGTACTTC. This encodes CATSRKTSGGAYEQYF.

This clone appeared a single time. The rearrangement joins TRBV29-1 to TRBJ1-2; unclear D gene. The CDR3 extends over 9 amino acids. V lost 6 bases, J lost 8 bases, and 7 bases lay in between. Germline V gene lookup returns CDR1 SQVTM and CDR2 ANQGSEA. This CDR3 is CSVTEGYTF. DNA for the CDR3: TGCAGCGTCACAGAAGGCTACACCTTC.

The chain uses TRBV7-8 and TRBJ2-1; TRBD1 matches 10 bases. This CDR3 region has 16 residues. Trimming at V came to 5 bases and at J to 5 bases, leaving 9 bases not matched to a gene. Germline-derived CDR1 and CDR2 are SGHVS and FQNEAQ. The CDR3 nucleotides read TGTGCCAGCAGCACCCGGGACAGGGGTGGCGACAATGAGCAGTTCTTC. It translates to CASSTRDRGGDNEQFF.

The CDR3: CASSLSAGSLYEQYF. DNA of the CDR3: TGTGCCAGCAGTTTATCGGCAGGAAGCCTCTACGAGCAGTACTTC. The genes are TRBV27 and TRBJ2-7; D is unclear. The V end lost 0 bases, the J end lost 3 bases, and 12 bases lay between the germline ends. The CDR3 consists of 15 residues. Germline CDR1 and CDR2: MNHEY and SMNVEV (reference sequence).

The chain links TRBV27 to TRBJ1-6, with D possibly TRBD1 on 6 matching bases. The CDR3 sequence is 12 residues long. Trimming removed 8 bases from V and 7 bases from J, with 9 bases in between. Looked up from germline, CDR1 is MNHEY and CDR2 is SMNVEV (reference sequence). The CDR3 loop reads CASGQLNSPLHF. The DNA of the CDR3 is TGTGCCAGCGGACAGTTAAATTCACCCCTCCACTTT.

The rearrangement uses TRBV7-9 and TRBJ1-6; possibly TRBD1 for D (5 bases). The CDR3 runs to 19 residues. CDR1 SEHNR and CDR2 FQNEAQ come from the germline V gene (reference sequence). V was trimmed by 1 base and J by 0 bases, leaving 16 bases between them. CDR3 protein: CASSLEGTAVSSYNSPLHF. The DNA for the CDR3 is TGTGCCAGCAGCTTAGAAGGGACCGCTGTTAGCTCCTATAATTCACCCCTCCACTTT.

This clone was observed a single time. V gene TRBV19 combines with J gene TRBJ2-7, with 9 nucleotides matching TRBD1. The germline gives CDR1 LNHDA, CDR2 SQIVND (reference sequence). This CDR3 region has 14 residues. Germline trimming cut 6 bases from V and 1 base from J; bases unmatched to any gene: 4. The CDR3 loop is CASSTGGASYEQYF. The CDR3 DNA follows: TGTGCCAGTAGCACAGGGGGCGCGTCCTACGAGCAGTACTTC.